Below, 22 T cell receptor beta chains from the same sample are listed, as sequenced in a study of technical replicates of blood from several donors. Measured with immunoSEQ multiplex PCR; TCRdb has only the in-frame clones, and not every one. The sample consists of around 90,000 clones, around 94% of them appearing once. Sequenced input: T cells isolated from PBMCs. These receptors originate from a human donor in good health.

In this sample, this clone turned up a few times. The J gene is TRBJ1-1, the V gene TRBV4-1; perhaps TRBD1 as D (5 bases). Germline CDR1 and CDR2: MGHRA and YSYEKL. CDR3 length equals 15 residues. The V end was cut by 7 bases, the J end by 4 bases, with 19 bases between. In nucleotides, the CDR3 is TGCGCCAGCAACTCGCCTACCGGGGGAAGCACTGAAGCTTTCTTT. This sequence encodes CASNSPTGGSTEAFF.

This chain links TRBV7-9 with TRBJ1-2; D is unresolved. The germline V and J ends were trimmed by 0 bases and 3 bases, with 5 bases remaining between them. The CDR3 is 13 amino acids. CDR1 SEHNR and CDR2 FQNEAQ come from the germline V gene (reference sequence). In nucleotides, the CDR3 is TGTGCCAGCAGCTTAGCCGGGGACTATGGCTACACCTTC. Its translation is CASSLAGDYGYTF.

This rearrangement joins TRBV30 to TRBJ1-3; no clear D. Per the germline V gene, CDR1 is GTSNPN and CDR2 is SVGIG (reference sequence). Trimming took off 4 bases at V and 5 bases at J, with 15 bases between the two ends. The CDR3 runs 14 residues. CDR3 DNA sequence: TGTGCCTGGAATTGGTCGGGGTTTCGAAACACCATATATTTT. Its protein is CAWNWSGFRNTIYF.

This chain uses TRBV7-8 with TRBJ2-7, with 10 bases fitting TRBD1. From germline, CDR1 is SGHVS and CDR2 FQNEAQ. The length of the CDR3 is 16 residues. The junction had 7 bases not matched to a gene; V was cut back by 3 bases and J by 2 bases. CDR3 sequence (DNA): TGTGCCAGCAGCTTTGACAGGGACAGGGGAACCTACGAGCAGTACTTC. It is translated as CASSFDRDRGTYEQYF.

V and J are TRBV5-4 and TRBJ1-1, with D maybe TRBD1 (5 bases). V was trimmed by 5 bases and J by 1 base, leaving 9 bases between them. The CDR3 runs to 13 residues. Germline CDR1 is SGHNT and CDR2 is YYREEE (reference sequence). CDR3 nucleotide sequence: TGTGCCAGCAGACCTACAGGGAACACTGAAGCTTTCTTT. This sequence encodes CASRPTGNTEAFF.

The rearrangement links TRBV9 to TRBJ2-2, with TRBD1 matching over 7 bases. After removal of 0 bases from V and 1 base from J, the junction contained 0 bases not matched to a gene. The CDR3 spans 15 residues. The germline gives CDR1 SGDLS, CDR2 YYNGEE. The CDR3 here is CASSVGTGNTGELFF. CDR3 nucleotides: TGTGCCAGCAGCGTAGGGACAGGGAACACCGGGGAGCTGTTTTTT.

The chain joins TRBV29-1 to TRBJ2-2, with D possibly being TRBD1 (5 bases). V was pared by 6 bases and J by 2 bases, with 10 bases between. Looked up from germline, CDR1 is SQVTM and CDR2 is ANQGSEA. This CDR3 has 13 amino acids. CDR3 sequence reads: CSVQDTNTGELFF. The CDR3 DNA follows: TGCAGCGTCCAGGACACTAACACCGGGGAGCTGTTTTTT.

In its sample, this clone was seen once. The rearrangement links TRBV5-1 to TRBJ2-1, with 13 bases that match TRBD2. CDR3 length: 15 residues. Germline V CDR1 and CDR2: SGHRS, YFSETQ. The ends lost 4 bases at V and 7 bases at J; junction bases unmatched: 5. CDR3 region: CASSPILAGGNEQFF. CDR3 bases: TGCGCCAGCAGCCCGATACTAGCGGGAGGGAATGAGCAGTTCTTC.

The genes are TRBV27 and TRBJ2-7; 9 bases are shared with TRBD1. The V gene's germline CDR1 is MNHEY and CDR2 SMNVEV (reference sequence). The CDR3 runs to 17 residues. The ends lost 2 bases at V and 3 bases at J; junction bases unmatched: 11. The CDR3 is CASSLGAPGQGVYEQYF. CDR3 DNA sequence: TGTGCCAGCAGTTTAGGGGCGCCGGGACAGGGAGTCTACGAGCAGTACTTC.

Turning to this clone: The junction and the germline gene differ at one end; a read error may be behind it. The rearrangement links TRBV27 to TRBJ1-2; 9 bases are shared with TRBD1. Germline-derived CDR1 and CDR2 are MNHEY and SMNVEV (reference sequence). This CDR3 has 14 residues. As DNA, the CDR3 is TGCGCAACAGGGGCCGGGACAGGGTTTTACGGCTACACCTTC. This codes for CATGAGTGFYGYTF.

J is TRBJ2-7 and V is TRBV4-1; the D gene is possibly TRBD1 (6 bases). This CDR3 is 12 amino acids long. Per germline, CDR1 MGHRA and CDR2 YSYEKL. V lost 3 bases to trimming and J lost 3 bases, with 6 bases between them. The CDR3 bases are TGCGCCAGCAGCCAGGACAGCTACGAGCAGTACTTC. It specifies CASSQDSYEQYF.

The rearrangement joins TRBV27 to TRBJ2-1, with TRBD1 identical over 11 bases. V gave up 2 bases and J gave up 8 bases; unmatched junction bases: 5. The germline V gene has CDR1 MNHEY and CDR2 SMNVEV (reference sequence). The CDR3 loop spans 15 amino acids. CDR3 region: CASSLRDRGMDEQFF. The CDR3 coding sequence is TGTGCCAGCAGTTTAAGGGACAGGGGGATGGATGAGCAGTTCTTC.

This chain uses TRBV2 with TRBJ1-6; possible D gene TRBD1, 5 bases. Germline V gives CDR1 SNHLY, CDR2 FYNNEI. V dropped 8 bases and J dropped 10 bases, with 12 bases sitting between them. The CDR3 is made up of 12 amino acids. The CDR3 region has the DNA TGTGCCAGCCTGGGATGGGGCTCACCCCTCCACTTT. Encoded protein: CASLGWGSPLHF.

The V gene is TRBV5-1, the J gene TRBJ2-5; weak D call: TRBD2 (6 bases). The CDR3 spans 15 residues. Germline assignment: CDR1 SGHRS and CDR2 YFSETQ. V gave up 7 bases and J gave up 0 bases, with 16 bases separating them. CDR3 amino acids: CASARTGGDQETQYF. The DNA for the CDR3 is TGCGCCAGCGCCCGGACTGGCGGGGACCAAGAGACCCAGTACTTC.

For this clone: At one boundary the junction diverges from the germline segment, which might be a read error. Written as DNA, the CDR3 is TGTGCCAGCAGCTTAGACCCTGAACCTAAGGAAAAACTGTTTTTT. Protein: CASSLDPEPKEKLFF. V gene TRBV7-6 combines with J gene TRBJ1-4; D unresolved. The CDR3 loop spans 15 amino acids. Germline V gene sequence: CDR1 SGHVS, CDR2 FNYEAQ.

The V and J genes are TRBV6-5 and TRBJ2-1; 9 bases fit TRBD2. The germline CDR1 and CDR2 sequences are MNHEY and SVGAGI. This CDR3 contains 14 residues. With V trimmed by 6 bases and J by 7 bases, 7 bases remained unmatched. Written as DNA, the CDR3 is TGTGCCAGCAGCTCCGGGACTAGCTATAATGAGCAGTTCTTC. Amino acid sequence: CASSSGTSYNEQFF.

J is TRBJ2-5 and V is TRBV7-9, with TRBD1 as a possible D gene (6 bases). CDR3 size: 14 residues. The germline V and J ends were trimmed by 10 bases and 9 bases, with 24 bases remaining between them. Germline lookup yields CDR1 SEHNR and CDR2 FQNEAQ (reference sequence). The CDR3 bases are TGTGCCATCACCATCTGGGACAAGGTCGGGGCCCAGTACTTC. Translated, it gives CAITIWDKVGAQYF.

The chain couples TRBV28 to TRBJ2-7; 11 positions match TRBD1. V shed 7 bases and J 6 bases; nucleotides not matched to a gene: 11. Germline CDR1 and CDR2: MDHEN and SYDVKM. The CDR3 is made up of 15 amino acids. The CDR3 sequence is CASIGQGAAVFEQYF. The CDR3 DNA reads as TGTGCCAGCATCGGACAGGGGGCGGCGGTTTTCGAGCAGTACTTC.

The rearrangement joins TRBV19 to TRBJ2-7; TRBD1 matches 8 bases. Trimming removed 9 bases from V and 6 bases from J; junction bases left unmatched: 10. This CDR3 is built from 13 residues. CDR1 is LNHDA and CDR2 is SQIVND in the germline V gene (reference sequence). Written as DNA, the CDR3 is TGTGCCAGCACGGACAGGGTTTCCCCCGAGCAGTACTTC. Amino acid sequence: CASTDRVSPEQYF.

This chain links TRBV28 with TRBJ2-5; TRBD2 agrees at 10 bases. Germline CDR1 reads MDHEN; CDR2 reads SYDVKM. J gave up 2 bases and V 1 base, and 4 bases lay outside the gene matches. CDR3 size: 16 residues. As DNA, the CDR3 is TGTGCCAGCAGTTTATCGCTAGCGGGAGTACAAGAGACCCAGTACTTC. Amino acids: CASSLSLAGVQETQYF.

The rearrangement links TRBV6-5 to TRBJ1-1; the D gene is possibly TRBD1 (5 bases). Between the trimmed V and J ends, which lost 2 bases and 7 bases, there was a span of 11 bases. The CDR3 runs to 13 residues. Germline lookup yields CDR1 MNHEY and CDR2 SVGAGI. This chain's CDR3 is CASSYRAGREAFF. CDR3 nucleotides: TGTGCCAGCAGTTACAGGGCAGGGCGTGAAGCTTTCTTT.

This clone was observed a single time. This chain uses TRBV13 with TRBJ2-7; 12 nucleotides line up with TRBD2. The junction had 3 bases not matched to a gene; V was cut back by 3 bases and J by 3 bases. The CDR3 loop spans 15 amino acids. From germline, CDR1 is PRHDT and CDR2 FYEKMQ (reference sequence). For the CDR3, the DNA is TGTGCCAGCAGCTTCACTAGCGGGGGGCTCTACGAGCAGTACTTC. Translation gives CASSFTSGGLYEQYF.